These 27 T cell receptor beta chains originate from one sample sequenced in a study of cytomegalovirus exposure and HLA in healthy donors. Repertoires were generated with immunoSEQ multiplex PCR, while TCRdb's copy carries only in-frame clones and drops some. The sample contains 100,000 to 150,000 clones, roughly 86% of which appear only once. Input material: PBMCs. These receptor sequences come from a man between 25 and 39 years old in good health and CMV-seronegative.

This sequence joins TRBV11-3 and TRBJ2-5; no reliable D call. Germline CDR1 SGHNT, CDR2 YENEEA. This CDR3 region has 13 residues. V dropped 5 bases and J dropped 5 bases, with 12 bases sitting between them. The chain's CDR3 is CASSAGGWETQYF. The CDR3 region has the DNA TGTGCCAGCAGCGCCGGCGGCTGGGAGACCCAGTACTTC.

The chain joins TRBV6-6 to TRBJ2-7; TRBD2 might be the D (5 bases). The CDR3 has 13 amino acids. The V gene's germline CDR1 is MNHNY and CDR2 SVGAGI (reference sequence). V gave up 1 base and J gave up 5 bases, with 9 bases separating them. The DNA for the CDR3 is TGTGCCAGCAGTTACTTCGGGAAGGACGAGCAGTACTTC. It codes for CASSYFGKDEQYF.

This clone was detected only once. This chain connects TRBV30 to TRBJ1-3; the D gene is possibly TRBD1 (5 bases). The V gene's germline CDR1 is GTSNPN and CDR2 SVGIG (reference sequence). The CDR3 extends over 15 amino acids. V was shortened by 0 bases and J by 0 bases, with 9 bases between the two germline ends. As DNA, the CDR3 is TGTGCCTGGAGTGTACGACAGTTCTCTGGAAACACCATATATTTT. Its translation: CAWSVRQFSGNTIYF.

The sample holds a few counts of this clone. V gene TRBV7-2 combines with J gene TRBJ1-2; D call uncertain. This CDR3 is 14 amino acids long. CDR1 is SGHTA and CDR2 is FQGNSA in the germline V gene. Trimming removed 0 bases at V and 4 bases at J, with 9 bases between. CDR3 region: CASSLAGEVYGYTF. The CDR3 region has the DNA TGTGCCAGCAGCTTAGCTGGGGAGGTCTATGGCTACACCTTC.

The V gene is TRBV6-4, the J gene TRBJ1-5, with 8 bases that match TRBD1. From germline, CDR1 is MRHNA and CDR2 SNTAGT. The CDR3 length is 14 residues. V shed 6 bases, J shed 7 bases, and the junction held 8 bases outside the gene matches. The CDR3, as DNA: TGTGCCAGCAGCCTGGGACAGGCAGGCCAGCCCCAGCATTTT. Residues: CASSLGQAGQPQHF.

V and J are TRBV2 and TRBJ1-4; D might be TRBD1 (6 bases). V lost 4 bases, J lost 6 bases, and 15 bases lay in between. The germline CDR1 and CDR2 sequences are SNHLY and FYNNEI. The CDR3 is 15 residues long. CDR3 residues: CASSVNRAWDEKLFF. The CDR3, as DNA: TGTGCCAGCAGTGTCAACAGGGCTTGGGATGAAAAACTGTTTTTT.

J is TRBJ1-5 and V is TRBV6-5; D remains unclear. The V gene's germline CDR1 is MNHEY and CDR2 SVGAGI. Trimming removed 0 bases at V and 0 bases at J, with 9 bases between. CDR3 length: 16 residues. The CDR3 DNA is TGTGCCAGCAGTTACTCGATGCCAGGTAGCAATCAGCCCCAGCATTTT. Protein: CASSYSMPGSNQPQHF.

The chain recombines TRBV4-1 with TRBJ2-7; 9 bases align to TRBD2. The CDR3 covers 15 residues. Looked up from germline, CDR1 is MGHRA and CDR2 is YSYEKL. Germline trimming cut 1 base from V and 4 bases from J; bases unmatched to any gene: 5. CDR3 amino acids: CASSQVSLAGYEQYF. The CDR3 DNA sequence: TGCGCCAGCAGCCAAGTTAGCCTAGCGGGATACGAGCAGTACTTC.

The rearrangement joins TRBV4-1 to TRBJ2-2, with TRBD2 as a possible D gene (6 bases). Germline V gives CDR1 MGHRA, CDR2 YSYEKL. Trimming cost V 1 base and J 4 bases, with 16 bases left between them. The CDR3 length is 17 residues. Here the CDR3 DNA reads TGCGCCAGCAGCCAAGTTCCTTCGGGAGCGGGCACCGGGGAGCTGTTTTTT. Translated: CASSQVPSGAGTGELFF.

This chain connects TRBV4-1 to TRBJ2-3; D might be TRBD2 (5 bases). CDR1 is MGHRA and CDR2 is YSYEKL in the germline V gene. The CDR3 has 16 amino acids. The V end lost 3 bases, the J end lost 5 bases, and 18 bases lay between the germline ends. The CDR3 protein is CASSHVLADYVDTQYF. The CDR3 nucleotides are TGCGCCAGCAGCCATGTGCTAGCAGACTATGTAGATACGCAGTATTTT.

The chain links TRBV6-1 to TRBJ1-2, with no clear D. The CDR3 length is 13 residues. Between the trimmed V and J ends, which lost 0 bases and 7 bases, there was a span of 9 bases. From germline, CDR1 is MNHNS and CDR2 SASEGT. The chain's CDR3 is CASSEAPQFGYTF. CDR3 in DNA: TGTGCCAGCAGTGAAGCGCCACAATTTGGCTACACCTTC.

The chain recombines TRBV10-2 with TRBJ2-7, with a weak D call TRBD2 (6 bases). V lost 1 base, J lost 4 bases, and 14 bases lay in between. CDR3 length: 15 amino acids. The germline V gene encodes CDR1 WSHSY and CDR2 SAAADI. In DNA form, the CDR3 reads TGCGCCAGCAGTGAGTTTTTCGGGAGAGGATACGAGCAGTACTTC. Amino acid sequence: CASSEFFGRGYEQYF.

CDR3 DNA: TGTGCCAGCAGTGGGTCAGGGACAGGCTACGAGCAGTACTTC. Translation gives CASSGSGTGYEQYF. The gene calls are TRBV2 and TRBJ2-7; TRBD1 aligns across 8 bases. Germline CDR1 is SNHLY and CDR2 is FYNNEI. The CDR3 extends over 14 amino acids. J gave up 3 bases and V 4 bases, and 5 bases lay outside the gene matches. Full variable domain (outside the CDR3, taken from reference TRBV2 and TRBJ2-7): EPEVTQTPSHQVTQMGQEVILRCVPISNHLYFYWYRQILGQKVEFLVSFYNNEISEKSEIFDDQFSVERPDGSNFTLKIRSTKLEDSAMYFCASSGSGTGYEQYFGPGTRLTVT.

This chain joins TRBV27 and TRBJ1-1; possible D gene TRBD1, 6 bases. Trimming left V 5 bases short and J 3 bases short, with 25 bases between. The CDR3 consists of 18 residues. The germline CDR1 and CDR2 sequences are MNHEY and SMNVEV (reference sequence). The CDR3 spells CASSHYRASGGMDTEAFF. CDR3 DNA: TGTGCCAGCAGTCATTATCGGGCATCGGGGGGCATGGACACTGAAGCTTTCTTT.

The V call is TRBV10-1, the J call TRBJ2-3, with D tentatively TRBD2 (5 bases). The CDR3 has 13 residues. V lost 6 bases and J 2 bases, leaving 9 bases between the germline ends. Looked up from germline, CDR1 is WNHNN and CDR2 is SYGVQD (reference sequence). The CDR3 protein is CASSSADTDTQYF. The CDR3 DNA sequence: TGCGCCAGCAGCTCAGCGGACACAGATACGCAGTATTTT.

CDR3 region: CASAKGVVTDTQYF. CDR3 bases: TGTGCCAGCGCTAAAGGGGTGGTAACAGATACGCAGTATTTT. The rearrangement links TRBV2 to TRBJ2-3; D is perhaps TRBD1 (5 bases). The CDR3 is made up of 14 amino acids. V lost 8 bases and J 3 bases, leaving 15 bases between the germline ends. CDR1 and CDR2 (germline): SNHLY, FYNNEI.

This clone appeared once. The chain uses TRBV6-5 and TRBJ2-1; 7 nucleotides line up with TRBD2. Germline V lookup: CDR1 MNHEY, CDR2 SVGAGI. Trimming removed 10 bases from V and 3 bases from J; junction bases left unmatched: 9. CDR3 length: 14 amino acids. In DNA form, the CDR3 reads TGTGCCACCACAAGGGTAGCGGGCTACAATGAGCAGTTCTTC. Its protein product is CATTRVAGYNEQFF.

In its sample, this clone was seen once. The CDR3 bases are TGCAGCGTTGACAGGGCGAACACCGGGGAGCTGTTTTTT. It codes for CSVDRANTGELFF. V and J are TRBV29-1 and TRBJ2-2; D may be TRBD1 (5 bases). Deletions cut 3 bases from V and 0 bases from J, with 5 bases between. This CDR3 has 13 residues. Germline V gene lookup returns CDR1 SQVTM and CDR2 ANQGSEA.

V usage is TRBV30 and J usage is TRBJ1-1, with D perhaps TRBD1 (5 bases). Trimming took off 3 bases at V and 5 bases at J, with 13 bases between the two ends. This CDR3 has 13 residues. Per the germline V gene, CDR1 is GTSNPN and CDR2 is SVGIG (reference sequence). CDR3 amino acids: CAWSMTAWTEAFF. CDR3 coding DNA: TGTGCCTGGAGCATGACAGCTTGGACTGAAGCTTTCTTT. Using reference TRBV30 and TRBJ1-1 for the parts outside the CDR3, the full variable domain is SQTIHQWPATLVQPVGSPLSLECTVEGTSNPNLYWYRQAAGRGLQLLFYSVGIGQISSEVPQNLSASRPQDRQFILSSKKLLLSDSGFYLCAWSMTAWTEAFFGQGTRLTVV.

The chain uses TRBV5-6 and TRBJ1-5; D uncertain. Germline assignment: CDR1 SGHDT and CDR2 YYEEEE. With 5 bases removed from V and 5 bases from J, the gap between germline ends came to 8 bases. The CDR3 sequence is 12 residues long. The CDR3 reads CASSMEDQPQHF. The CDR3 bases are TGTGCCAGCAGTATGGAGGATCAGCCCCAGCATTTT.

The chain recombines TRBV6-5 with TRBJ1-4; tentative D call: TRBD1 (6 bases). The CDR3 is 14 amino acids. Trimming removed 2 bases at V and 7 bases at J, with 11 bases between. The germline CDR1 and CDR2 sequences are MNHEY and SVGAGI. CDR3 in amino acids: CASSYLDSIEKLFF. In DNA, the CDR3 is TGTGCCAGCAGTTACCTGGACAGTATTGAAAAACTGTTTTTT.

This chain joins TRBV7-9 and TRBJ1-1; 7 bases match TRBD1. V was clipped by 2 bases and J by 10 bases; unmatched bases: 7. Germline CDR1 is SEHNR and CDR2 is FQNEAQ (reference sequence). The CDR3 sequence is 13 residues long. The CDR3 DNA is TGTGCCAGCAGCTTACTGGAGGGGGCGACAGCTTTCTTT. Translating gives CASSLLEGATAFF.

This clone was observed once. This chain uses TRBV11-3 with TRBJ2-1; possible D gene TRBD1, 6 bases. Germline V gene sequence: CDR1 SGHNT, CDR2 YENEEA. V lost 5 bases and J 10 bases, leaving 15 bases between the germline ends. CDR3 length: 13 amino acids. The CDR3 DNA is TGTGCCAGCAGCCCAGGGGCGGACGGGGAGCAGTTCTTC. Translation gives CASSPGADGEQFF.

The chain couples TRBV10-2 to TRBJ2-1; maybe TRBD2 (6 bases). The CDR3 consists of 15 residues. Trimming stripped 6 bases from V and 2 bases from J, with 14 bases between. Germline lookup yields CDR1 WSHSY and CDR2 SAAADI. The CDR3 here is CASRVGLNTYNEQFF. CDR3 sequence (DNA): TGCGCCAGCAGGGTTGGACTAAACACCTACAATGAGCAGTTCTTC.

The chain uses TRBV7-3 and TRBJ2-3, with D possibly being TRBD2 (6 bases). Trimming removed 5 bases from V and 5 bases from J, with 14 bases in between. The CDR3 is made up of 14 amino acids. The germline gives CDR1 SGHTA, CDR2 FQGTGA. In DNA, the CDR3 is TGTGCCAGCAGCGCGGGACGGCGCCAAGATACGCAGTATTTT. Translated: CASSAGRRQDTQYF. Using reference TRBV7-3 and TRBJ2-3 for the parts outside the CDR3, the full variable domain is GAGVSQTPSNKVTEKGKYVELRCDPISGHTALYWYRQSLGQGPEFLIYFQGTGAADDSGLPNDRFFAVRPEGSVSTLKIQRTERGDSAVYLCASSAGRRQDTQYFGPGTRLTVL.

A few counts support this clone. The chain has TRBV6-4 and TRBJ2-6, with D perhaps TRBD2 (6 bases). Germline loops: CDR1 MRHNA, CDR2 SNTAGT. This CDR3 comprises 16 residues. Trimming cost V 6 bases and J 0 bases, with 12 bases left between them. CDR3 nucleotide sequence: TGTGCCAGCAGCGACGGGGGAGGCTCTGGGGCCAACGTCCTGACTTTC. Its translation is CASSDGGGSGANVLTF.

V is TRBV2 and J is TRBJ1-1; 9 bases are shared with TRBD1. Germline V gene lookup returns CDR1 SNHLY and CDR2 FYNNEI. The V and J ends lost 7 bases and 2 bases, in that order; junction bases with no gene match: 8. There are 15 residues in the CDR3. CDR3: CASTLYTGGNTEAFF. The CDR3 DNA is TGTGCCAGCACTCTTTACACAGGGGGCAACACTGAAGCTTTCTTT.